This TCR beta chain was found in a study of cytomegalovirus exposure and HLA in healthy donors. It was with 60 Vbeta and 13 Jbeta primers that the PCR ran. Some clones are missing from TCRdb's copy, which holds only in-frame ones; the method was immunoSEQ multiplex PCR. The sample has roughly 200,000 clones, approximately 80% seen once. The V and J ends lost 1 base and 2 bases respectively, with 10 bases between them. This CDR3 region has 15 residues. Germline values: CDR1 LNHNV, CDR2 YYDKDF (reference sequence). This clonotype originated in a boy aged 2 to 10 in good health and CMV-seronegative. The chain uses TRBV15 and TRBJ2-3; D is undetermined. The source material was PBMCs. In DNA, the CDR3 is TGTGCCACCAGCAGAGGTGCCAGGATCACAGATACGCAGTATTTT. Translated, it gives CATSRGARITDTQYF. The full variable domain, in which reference TRBV15 and TRBJ2-3 provide the parts outside the CDR3, is DAMVIQNPRYQVTQFGKPVTLSCSQTLNHNVMYWYQQKSSQAPKLLFHYYDKDFNNEADTPDNFQSRRPNTSFCFLDIRSPGLGDTAMYLCATSRGARITDTQYFGPGTRLTVL.